This T cell receptor beta chain was sequenced in a study of somatic mutations in cytotoxic T cells in rheumatoid arthritis. Notes on this clone: Its specificity is not known.

In germline, CDR1 is SEHNR, CDR2 FQNEAQ (reference sequence). The CDR3 is 16 residues long. Trimming cost V 5 bases and J 0 bases; bases outside gene matches: 9. Sequencing used immunoSEQ multiplex PCR; TCRdb keeps in-frame clones, though not all of them. The sample yields some 26,000 clones, 82% seen once. Study-wide points: More than 20% of CD8+ cells belonged to the largest clone in about an eighth of the roughly 60 patients.

The chain recombines TRBV7-9 with TRBJ1-1; 7 positions match TRBD1. Material: CD8+ T cells sorted from blood. The TCR comes from a man aged 45 to 65 in good health. CDR3 in DNA: TGTGCCAGCAGCCTCCGGACAGGCAATATGAACACTGAAGCTTTCTTT. It translates to CASSLRTGNMNTEAFF.